The rows below give T cell receptor beta chains drawn from one sample of a study of blood T cell repertoires in COVID-19. The data were produced by immunoSEQ multiplex PCR, yet TCRdb's version contains in-frame clones alone and is incomplete. The sample records around 310,000 clones, approximately 89% being singletons. Sequenced sample: PBMCs or T cells enriched from blood (not recorded which). Source of these receptors: a woman in her twenties or thirties who had recovered from COVID-19. Both conserved end residues are part of each CDR3. The D gene is left open where the match is weak. For some rows the clone size is stated as once, few or many, or as a class when expanded; others skip it.

V	size	D	J	DNA	CDR3
TRBV10-1	-	TRBD2	TRBJ2-1	TGCGCCAGCAGTGATGTAGCGGGAGACTCCTACAATGAGCAGTTCTTC	CASSDVAGDSYNEQFF
TRBV5-8	-	TRBD2	TRBJ2-1	TGTGCCAGCAGCTTGGTGCTAGCGGGAGCCAATGAGCAGTTCTTC	CASSLVLAGANEQFF
TRBV15	-	-	TRBJ1-2	TGTGCCACCAGCGGCATGGCTCTCCCTTATGGCTACACCTTC	CATSGMALPYGYTF
TRBV4-2	-	TRBD2	TRBJ2-2	TGTGCCAGCAGCCAATCACTAGCGGGAGCGAACACCGGGGAGCTGTTTTTT	CASSQSLAGANTGELFF
TRBV28	-	-	TRBJ1-4	TGTGCCAGCAGTCGGACCAGGGGAATTGCGCCTAATGAAAAACTGTTTTTT	CASSRTRGIAPNEKLFF
TRBV11-2	once	TRBD2	TRBJ2-5	TGTGCCAGCAGCCGGGCACTAGCGGGAGTAGATGAGACCCAGTACTTC	CASSRALAGVDETQYF
TRBV11-2	-	TRBD2	TRBJ2-5	TGTGCCAGCAGCTTATCGCGGGAGTTATGGGAGACCCAGTACTTC	CASSLSRELWETQYF
TRBV10-3	-	TRBD1	TRBJ2-3	TGTGCCACCCACAAGGGGATACAGGGGGGAGATACGCAGTATTTT	CATHKGIQGGDTQYF
TRBV5-4	-	-	TRBJ1-2	TGTGCCAGCAGCCCTCCGGGAGACCTAAGATATGGCTACACCTTC	CASSPPGDLRYGYTF
TRBV9	-	-	TRBJ2-1	TGTGCCAGCAGCCTCGCGGGAAACTACAATGAGCAGTTCTTC	CASSLAGNYNEQFF
TRBV4-2	-	-	TRBJ2-1	TGTGCCAGCAGCACCTTGCGGGCGGGCGATGAGCAGTTCTTC	CASSTLRAGDEQFF
TRBV2	-	-	TRBJ2-5	TGTGCCAGCAGCCTGGACATAAACCAAGAGACCCAGTACTTC	CASSLDINQETQYF
TRBV6-5	-	-	TRBJ2-1	TGTGCCAGCAGGCTTAGCAGCCCCTACAATGAGCAGTTCTTC	CASRLSSPYNEQFF
TRBV19	-	-	TRBJ2-7	TGTGCCAGCAGTGGGGAGAGTAGCTACGAGCAGTACTTC	CASSGESSYEQYF
TRBV27	-	-	TRBJ2-7	TGTGCCAGCAGAGAGATTACTACCTACGAGCAGTACTTC	CASREITTYEQYF
TRBV15	-	TRBD1	TRBJ2-7	TGTGCCACCAGCAGAGCCCAGGGGTTACAGGGGAGAACCTACGAGCAGTACTTC	CATSRAQGLQGRTYEQYF
TRBV28	-	TRBD1	TRBJ2-7	TGTGCCAGCAGTACGTACGACAGGGACGAGCAGTACTTC	CASSTYDRDEQYF
TRBV6-5	-	-	TRBJ1-2	TGTGCCAGCAGTTCGCGGGCTAACTATGGCTACACCTTC	CASSSRANYGYTF
TRBV9	-	TRBD2	TRBJ2-7	TGTGCCAGCAGCGTAGGAGAACTAGCGGGAGCGACAAGTTTCTACGAGCAGTACTTC	CASSVGELAGATSFYEQYF
TRBV29-1	-	-	TRBJ2-3	TGCAGCGCGGTGGTCGGGGGCACAGATACGCAGTATTTT	CSAVVGGTDTQYF
TRBV5-1	-	TRBD2	TRBJ2-5	TGCGCCAGCAGCTTGGTTCACGCGGGAGGGCCTAGTGGGGAGACCCAGTACTTC	CASSLVHAGGPSGETQYF
TRBV27	-	-	TRBJ2-4	TGTGCCAGCAGCCCGGTGGGGGGGCCGATAAAGAGAGCCAAAAACATTCAGTACTTC	CASSPVGGPIKRAKNIQYF
TRBV11-2	-	TRBD2	TRBJ2-1	TGTGCCAGCAGCTTAGTGCCGGGGGGTTCCTACAATGAGCAGTTCTTC	CASSLVPGGSYNEQFF